This T cell receptor (beta chain) was sequenced for a study of T cell changes during pregnancy in multiple sclerosis. CDR1 and CDR2 (germline): SGHKS, YYEKEE (reference sequence). Germline trimming cut 1 base from V and 6 bases from J; bases unmatched to any gene: 5. This CDR3 comprises 14 residues. The data were produced by immunoSEQ multiplex PCR, yet TCRdb's version contains in-frame clones alone and is incomplete. The table has 40,000 to 60,000 clones, around 94% seen once. This sequence joins TRBV5-5 and TRBJ1-2; the match to TRBD1 covers 8 bases. This receptor was obtained from a female donor with multiple sclerosis, enrolled in a pregnancy study. The sequencing used CD4+ T cells from peripheral blood mononuclear cells, collected in the third trimester of pregnancy. The DNA of the CDR3 is TGTGCCAGCAGCTTGTTTCAGGGGGCCGATGGCTACACCTTC. Its translation is CASSLFQGADGYTF.